The 13 T cell receptor beta chains in this list originate from one sample, sequenced in a study of spatial heterogeneity in lung cancer (dated by TCRdb to the late 2010s). Receptor amplification or capture employed 5' RACE. The data were produced on a NextSeq 500. TCRdb reprocessing: public reads trimmed at Q25 with fastp, clones called with MiXCR, in-frame beta chains kept. Every CDR3 protein is listed once, alongside the most common genes and DNA of its rows. The sample contains some 11,000 distinct CDR3 sequences, nearly 4% of them found a single time. 6% to 9.5% of the sample is taken by the ten largest. The time point tag for this specimen amounts to: sample taken at primary tumor resection. TCR sequencing used whole RNA extracted from tumor and nontumor lung tissue, or from cryopreserved PBMC samples, without cell sorting. Specimen: normal lung tissue next to the tumor, collected at surgery. These receptors were collected from a male donor with early-stage non-small cell lung cancer.

This clonotype was counted a few times. Because the library targeted alpha chains, this beta chain is an off-target read whose size means little. The chain has TRBV4-2 and TRBJ2-1; D gene ambiguous. Between the trimmed V and J ends, which lost 0 bases and 2 bases, there was a span of 11 bases. This CDR3 has 16 residues. Germline V gene sequence: CDR1 LGHNA, CDR2 YNFKEQ. The CDR3 DNA reads as TGTGCCAGCAGCCAAGATTATGGGAAACCCTACAATGAGCAGTTCTTC. Translation gives CASSQDYGKPYNEQFF.

This clonotype occurred many times. A library made for alpha chains picked up this beta chain off target, so its size means little. This chain uses TRBV5-1 with TRBJ2-1; no clear D. The CDR3 is 13 amino acids. Germline CDR1 reads SGHRS; CDR2 reads YFSETQ. The V end was cut by 4 bases, the J end by 5 bases, with 10 bases between. The CDR3, as DNA: TGCGCCAGCAGCCTGAACACGAACAATGAGCAGTTCTTC. This codes for CASSLNTNNEQFF.

This clonotype was found many times. In a library made to pick up alpha chains, this beta chain is a stray read with a size that means little. V is TRBV4-3 and J is TRBJ1-1, with D hard to call. This CDR3 is 16 amino acids long. Deletions cut 0 bases from V and 5 bases from J, with 16 bases between. Per germline, CDR1 LGHNA and CDR2 YSLEER. CDR3 loop: CASSQERGFRITEAFF. Here the CDR3 DNA reads TGCGCCAGCAGCCAAGAGAGAGGGTTTAGGATAACTGAAGCTTTCTTT.

The sample holds a few counts of this clonotype. Because this beta chain is a stray read in a library intended to capture alpha chains, its abundance should not be given much weight. The V and J genes are TRBV2 and TRBJ2-5; possible D gene TRBD1, 6 bases. The CDR3 is 15 residues long. Germline V lookup: CDR1 SNHLY, CDR2 FYNNEI. V was clipped by 4 bases and J by 5 bases, with 17 bases between them. CDR3 region: CASSVGQGSFETQYF. The CDR3 region has the DNA TGTGCCAGCAGTGTCGGTCAGGGGAGTTTCGAGACCCAGTACTTC.

There are many counts of this clonotype. This beta chain is off target for a library built for alpha chains, so its abundance means little. The gene calls are TRBV5-1 and TRBJ2-3; D gene ambiguous. Germline V gene sequence: CDR1 SGHRS, CDR2 YFSETQ. The CDR3 spans 15 residues. V shed 1 base and J shed 1 base, with 10 bases lying between them. CDR3 coding DNA: TGCGCCAGCAGCTTGAACGGTATTGGCACAGATACGCAGTATTTT. Amino acid sequence: CASSLNGIGTDTQYF.

This clonotype is categorized as medium-sized. The library was prepared for alpha chains; this beta chain is a stray read, so its frequency means little. The V and J genes are TRBV7-2 and TRBJ2-3; D remains ambiguous. Per germline, CDR1 SGHTA and CDR2 FQGNSA. CDR3 length: 14 amino acids. Trimming removed 1 base from V and 8 bases from J, with 13 bases in between. The CDR3 DNA is TGTGCCAGCAGCTTAGATAAAGTTCAGGTTACGCAGTATTTT. It translates to CASSLDKVQVTQYF.

By proportion, this clonotype is medium-sized. A library prepared for alpha chains yielded this beta chain as an off-target read; its size is of little meaning. This chain uses TRBV7-9 with TRBJ1-6; TRBD1 matches at 7 bases. The CDR3 covers 15 residues. Trimming at V came to 7 bases and at J to 9 bases, leaving 12 bases not matched to a gene. CDR1 and CDR2 from the germline V gene are SEHNR and FQNEAQ (reference sequence). The DNA for the CDR3 is TGTGCCAGCACCAAGAACAGGGGAGAACTTTCACCCCTCCACTTT. Translating gives CASTKNRGELSPLHF.

This clonotype has at least ten counts. This beta chain lies outside the target of a library built for alpha chains; its clone size means little. J is TRBJ2-7 and V is TRBV7-9; D is possibly TRBD1 or TRBD2 (5 bases each). Trimming stripped 4 bases from V and 4 bases from J, with 14 bases between. This CDR3 contains 14 residues. Germline V gives CDR1 SEHNR, CDR2 FQNEAQ (reference sequence). The CDR3 coding sequence is TGTGCCAGCAGCTCCCGGGACGTAAAGTACGAGCAGTACTTC. It yields the protein CASSSRDVKYEQYF.

This clonotype was picked up many times. This beta chain slipped into a library made for alpha chains as a stray read, so its size is not meaningful. The V and J genes are TRBV29-1 and TRBJ2-5; TRBD2 matches 8 bases. This CDR3 has 19 residues. Unmatched junction bases numbered 16, after V lost 0 bases and J lost 1 base. Germline loops: CDR1 SQVTM, CDR2 ANQGSEA. The CDR3 region has the DNA TGCAGCGTTGAAGATCAGCCTAGCGGGTGGGGGGTCCCCCAAGAGACCCAGTACTTC. Translation gives CSVEDQPSGWGVPQETQYF.

This clonotype is deemed medium-sized. A library made for alpha chains picked up this beta chain off target, so its size means little. The chain carries TRBV12-3 or TRBV12-4 and TRBJ2-3; D not certain. This CDR3 is built from 13 residues. Between the trimmed V and J ends, which lost 2 bases and 0 bases, there was a span of 3 bases. The CDR3 nucleotides are TGTGCCAGCAGTTTATCCAGCACAGATACGCAGTATTTT. It translates to CASSLSSTDTQYF.

This clonotype counts as medium-sized (0.01 to 0.1%). Little can be read into the size of this beta chain, an off-target read in a library designed for alpha chains. The chain uses TRBV12-3 or TRBV12-4 and TRBJ2-1; 9 bases line up with TRBD1. The CDR3 is made up of 15 amino acids. The ends lost 6 bases at V and 8 bases at J; junction bases unmatched: 11. DNA for the CDR3: TGTGCCAGCAGCCTCCCGGGGACAGGGACCGATGAGCAGTTCTTC. Its protein is CASSLPGTGTDEQFF.

This clonotype is termed medium-sized. With the library built for alpha chains, this beta chain is off target and its frequency is not meaningful. CDR3 amino acids: CASNHPGTEQYF. CDR3 nucleotide sequence: TGTGCCAGCAACCACCCAGGGACGGAGCAGTACTTC. This chain links TRBV6-5 with TRBJ2-7, with D perhaps given as TRBD1 or TRBD2 (5 bases each). This CDR3 has 12 residues. The germline V gene has CDR1 MNHEY and CDR2 SVGAGI. The V and J ends lost 7 bases and 7 bases respectively, with 14 bases between them.

By sample fraction, this clonotype is medium-sized (0.01 to 0.1%). This beta chain is an unintended read in a library built for alpha chains; its size means little. This rearrangement joins TRBV12-3 or TRBV12-4 to TRBJ1-5; D is perhaps TRBD1 (6 bases). CDR3 length: 13 amino acids. V lost 2 bases and J lost 6, with 8 bases in between. CDR3: CASSLTGPQPQHF. CDR3 coding DNA: TGTGCCAGCAGTTTAACAGGGCCTCAGCCCCAGCATTTT.